A single sample is the source of the 21 T cell receptor beta chains below, sequenced in a study of T-cell memory formation after mild COVID-19 (dated by TCRdb to about 2021). Libraries came from 5' RACE. Sequencing instrument: Illumina NovaSeq 6000. TCRdb itself trimmed the public reads at Q25 with fastp, ran MiXCR and retained productive beta chains. Rows with one shared CDR3 protein collapse into an entry with the most common genes and DNA. The sample table records 90,000 to 130,000 distinct CDR3 sequences; roughly a sixth of these occur just once. The ten most abundant clones make up less than 6% of the sample. Sequenced sample: PBMCs or a T cell subset sorted from them (not recorded which). The receptors derive from a man aged 18 to 30 who had mild COVID-19 (a few samples of this study predate the infection). The sample titles of this study are shuffled in the database, so cell type and time point are left out; the donor was told from shared clones.

This clonotype was observed a handful of times. The chain employs TRBV3-1 and TRBJ2-7; D uncertain. Trimming pared 2 bases from V and 5 bases from J, leaving 7 bases between. Germline V gene lookup returns CDR1 LGHDT and CDR2 YNNKEL (reference sequence). The CDR3 has 12 amino acids. CDR3: CASSQTQDEQYF. DNA for the CDR3: TGTGCCAGCAGCCAAACCCAGGACGAGCAGTACTTC.

This clonotype has only a few counts. J is TRBJ2-3 and V is TRBV9; D unresolved. Germline V gene lookup returns CDR1 SGDLS and CDR2 YYNGEE. The CDR3 extends over 16 amino acids. The V end was cut by 0 bases, the J end by 4 bases, with 15 bases between. For the CDR3, the DNA is TGTGCCAGCAGCGTAGGAGGTGGTCCAAGCTCAGATACGCAGTATTTT. It codes for CASSVGGGPSSDTQYF.

The sample holds many counts of this clonotype. The rearrangement joins TRBV3-1 to TRBJ2-2; TRBD2 might be the D (6 bases). This CDR3 has 15 amino acids. Trimming shortened V by 4 bases and J by 6 bases, and 15 bases separated the two germline ends. CDR1 is LGHDT, CDR2 YNNKEL, per germline (reference sequence). CDR3 DNA sequence: TGTGCCAGCAGCCCCTGGGGCGGGGACGCCGGGGAGCTGTTTTTT. Its protein is CASSPWGGDAGELFF.

This clonotype was observed a few times. This chain links TRBV7-2 with TRBJ1-2; 7 bases line up with TRBD1. The V segment lost 5 bases and the J segment 5 bases; nucleotides outside the gene matches: 5. CDR3 length equals 13 residues. CDR1 and CDR2 (germline): SGHTA, FQGNSA. The CDR3 protein is CASSMDRRYGYTF. CDR3 nucleotides: TGTGCCAGCAGCATGGACAGGCGATATGGCTACACCTTC.

This clonotype has only a few counts. The J gene is TRBJ2-5, the V gene TRBV5-1; a possible D gene is TRBD1 (7 bases). Deletions cut 4 bases from V and 2 bases from J, with 18 bases between. Germline CDR1 SGHRS, CDR2 YFSETQ. CDR3 length: 16 residues. Here the CDR3 DNA reads TGCGCCAGCAGCGGGGGGACAGCGCCCCTACAAGAGACCCAGTACTTC. Protein: CASSGGTAPLQETQYF.

There are a few counts of this clonotype. This chain links TRBV7-2 with TRBJ2-2; D is ambiguous. Germline CDR1 SGHTA, CDR2 FQGNSA. The V end lost 3 bases, the J end lost 4 bases, and 6 bases lay between the germline ends. This CDR3 region has 13 residues. The CDR3 sequence is CASSFGSTGELFF. The CDR3 coding sequence is TGTGCCAGCAGCTTTGGGTCCACCGGGGAGCTGTTTTTT.

This clonotype occurred a few times. The CDR3: CASSGLVYEQFF. In nucleotides, the CDR3 is TGTGCCAGCAGTGGACTAGTCTATGAGCAGTTCTTC. J is TRBJ2-1 and V is TRBV2; TRBD2 is a possible D gene (6 bases). The germline V gene encodes CDR1 SNHLY and CDR2 FYNNEI. CDR3 length equals 12 residues. V was shortened by 4 bases and J by 8 bases, with 9 bases between the two germline ends.

The rearrangement links TRBV5-1 to TRBJ2-3; D may be TRBD1 (5 bases). The germline V gene encodes CDR1 SGHRS and CDR2 YFSETQ. CDR3 length: 14 residues. The V end lost 0 bases, the J end lost 2 bases, and 7 bases lay between the germline ends. CDR3 in DNA: TGCGCCAGCAGCTTGGTGGACACCACAGATACGCAGTATTTT. Encoded protein: CASSLVDTTDTQYF.

This chain uses TRBV6-2 or TRBV6-3 with TRBJ1-6; D not resolved. Germline-derived CDR1 and CDR2 are MNHEY and SVGEGT. V was pared by 0 bases and J by 13 bases, with 16 bases between. The CDR3 loop spans 15 amino acids. The CDR3 DNA is TGTGCCAGCAGTTACTCGGGTGTCCGCGCAACTCCCCTCCACTTT. It yields the protein CASSYSGVRATPLHF.

This clonotype was recorded a few times. The chain couples TRBV10-3 to TRBJ1-2, with a tentative D call TRBD1 (5 bases). CDR3 length equals 14 residues. Per germline, CDR1 ENHRY and CDR2 SYGVKD. The germline V and J ends were trimmed by 3 bases and 12 bases, with 20 bases remaining between them. This chain's CDR3 is CAISDPREAGPDTF. DNA for the CDR3: TGTGCCATCAGTGACCCTCGGGAGGCGGGGCCGGACACCTTC.

This clonotype was picked up a small number of times. The chain recombines TRBV7-9 with TRBJ2-1, with a possible D match to TRBD2 (6 bases). This CDR3 has 14 residues. V was shortened by 5 bases and J by 5 bases, with 13 bases between the two germline ends. In germline, CDR1 is SEHNR, CDR2 FQNEAQ (reference sequence). This CDR3 is CASSRDLADNEQFF. CDR3 nucleotide sequence: TGTGCCAGCAGCCGGGACTTGGCGGACAATGAGCAGTTCTTC.

This sequence joins TRBV9 and TRBJ1-3, with D perhaps matching TRBD1 (5 bases). Per germline, CDR1 SGDLS and CDR2 YYNGEE. V was pared by 0 bases and J by 0 bases, with 25 bases between. This CDR3 comprises 21 residues. The CDR3 spells CASSVAPIRPQPGSSGNTIYF. The CDR3 bases are TGTGCCAGCAGCGTAGCCCCCATCCGGCCCCAGCCAGGGTCCTCTGGAAACACCATATATTTT.

This clonotype was picked up a small number of times. This chain uses TRBV9 with TRBJ2-2; D assignment may be TRBD1 or TRBD2 (5 bases each). The V gene's germline CDR1 is SGDLS and CDR2 YYNGEE. The CDR3 has 15 residues. V was trimmed by 0 bases and J by 4 bases, leaving 10 bases between them. DNA for the CDR3: TGTGCCAGCAGCGTAGGCCCGGGGCCCACCGGGGAGCTGTTTTTT. The encoded protein is CASSVGPGPTGELFF.

This clonotype was picked up a small number of times. The chain has TRBV6-6 and TRBJ1-5, with D maybe TRBD1 (5 bases). CDR1 and CDR2 (germline): MNHNY, SVGAGI (reference sequence). The CDR3 is 14 residues long. With 2 bases removed from V and 7 bases from J, the gap between germline ends came to 12 bases. In DNA, the CDR3 is TGTGCCAGCAGTTACCCCGAACGGGGGCAGCCCCAGCATTTT. This translates into CASSYPERGQPQHF.

The rearrangement links TRBV5-1 to TRBJ2-2; 7 bases agree with TRBD1. The ends lost 4 bases at V and 3 bases at J; junction bases unmatched: 6. There are 15 residues in the CDR3. The V gene's germline CDR1 is SGHRS and CDR2 YFSETQ. The CDR3 loop reads CASSPGTAYTGELFF. In DNA form, the CDR3 reads TGCGCCAGCAGCCCCGGGACAGCCTACACCGGGGAGCTGTTTTTT.

This clonotype was recorded at least ten times. The J gene is TRBJ2-3, the V gene TRBV28, with D perhaps TRBD2 (5 bases). Per the germline V gene, CDR1 is MDHEN and CDR2 is SYDVKM. V was cut by 3 bases and J by 14 bases, with 15 bases left in between. The CDR3 has 12 residues. Here the CDR3 DNA reads TGTGCCAGCAGTTTGGGTGGGAGACACCCGTATTTT. Encoded protein: CASSLGGRHPYF.

The chain recombines TRBV28 with TRBJ1-1; no reliable D call. Looked up from germline, CDR1 is MDHEN and CDR2 is SYDVKM. The V end was cut by 6 bases, the J end by 4 bases, with 15 bases between. The CDR3 has 14 residues. The CDR3 loop reads CASRSLSRRTEAFF. The CDR3 nucleotides are TGTGCCAGCAGATCCCTAAGCCGGCGCACTGAAGCTTTCTTT.

The rearrangement joins TRBV23-1 to TRBJ2-7; a possible D gene is TRBD2 (5 bases). TRBV23-1 is an ORF; its function is uncertain. The CDR3 consists of 12 residues. Trimming took 8 bases from V and 1 from J, leaving 9 bases between them. The chain's CDR3 is CASPRGSYEQYF. DNA of the CDR3: TGCGCCAGCCCGAGAGGGTCCTACGAGCAGTACTTC.

This clonotype was found a few times. The chain recombines TRBV12-3 or TRBV12-4 with TRBJ2-5; 10 bases align to TRBD2. This CDR3 has 14 residues. V lost 5 bases, J lost 5 bases, and 5 bases stayed unmatched. This CDR3 is CASSRTSGEETQYF. The CDR3 coding sequence is TGTGCCAGCAGTCGGACTAGCGGAGAGGAGACCCAGTACTTC.

This rearrangement joins TRBV5-1 to TRBJ1-1; D gene uncertain. The CDR3 is 13 residues long. Germline CDR1 is SGHRS and CDR2 is YFSETQ. V lost 6 bases to trimming and J lost 4 bases, with 13 bases between them. DNA for the CDR3: TGCGCCAGCAAGTATAGCTCAATCACTGAAGCTTTCTTT. It is translated as CASKYSSITEAFF.

The gene calls are TRBV6-5 and TRBJ2-7, with a tentative D call TRBD2 (5 bases). The CDR3 runs to 15 residues. V was clipped by 5 bases and J by 0 bases, with 14 bases between them. From germline, CDR1 is MNHEY and CDR2 SVGAGI. CDR3 DNA sequence: TGTGCCAGCAGTGAACTAGGCGAGAGCTCCTACGAGCAGTACTTC. This translates into CASSELGESSYEQYF.